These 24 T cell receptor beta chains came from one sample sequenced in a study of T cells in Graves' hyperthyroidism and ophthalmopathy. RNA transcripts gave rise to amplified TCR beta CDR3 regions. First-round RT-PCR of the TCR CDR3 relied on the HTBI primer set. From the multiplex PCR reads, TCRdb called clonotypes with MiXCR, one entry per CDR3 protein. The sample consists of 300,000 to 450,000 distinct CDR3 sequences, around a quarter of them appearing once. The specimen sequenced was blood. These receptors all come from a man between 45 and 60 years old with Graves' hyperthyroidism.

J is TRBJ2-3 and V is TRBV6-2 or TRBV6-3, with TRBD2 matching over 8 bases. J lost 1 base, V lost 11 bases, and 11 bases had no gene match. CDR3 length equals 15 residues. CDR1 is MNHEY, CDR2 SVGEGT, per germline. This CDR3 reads CARGGGRGGTDTQYF. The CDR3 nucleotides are TGTGCCCGGGGGGGGGGGCGGGGGGGCACAGATACGCAGTATTTT.

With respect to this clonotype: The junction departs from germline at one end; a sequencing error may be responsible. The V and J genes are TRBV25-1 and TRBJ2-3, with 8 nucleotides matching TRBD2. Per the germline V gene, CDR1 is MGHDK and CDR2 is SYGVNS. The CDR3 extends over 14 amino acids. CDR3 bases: TGTGTCAGCAGTGTTACGGGGGGGACAGATACGCAGTATTTT. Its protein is CVSSVTGGTDTQYF.

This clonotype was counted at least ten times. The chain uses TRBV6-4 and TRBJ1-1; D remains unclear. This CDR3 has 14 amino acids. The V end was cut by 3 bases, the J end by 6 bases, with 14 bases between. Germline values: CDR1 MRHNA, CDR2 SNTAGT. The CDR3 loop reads CASSDGRDMSEAFF. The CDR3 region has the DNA TGTGCCAGCAGTGATGGACGAGACATGTCTGAAGCTTTCTTT.

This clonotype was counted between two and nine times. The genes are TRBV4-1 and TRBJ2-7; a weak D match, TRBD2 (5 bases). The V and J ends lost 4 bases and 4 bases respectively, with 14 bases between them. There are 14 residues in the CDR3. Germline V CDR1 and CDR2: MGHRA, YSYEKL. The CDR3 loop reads CASSLPGVDYEQYF. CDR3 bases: TGCGCCAGCAGCCTCCCCGGGGTCGATTACGAGCAGTACTTC.

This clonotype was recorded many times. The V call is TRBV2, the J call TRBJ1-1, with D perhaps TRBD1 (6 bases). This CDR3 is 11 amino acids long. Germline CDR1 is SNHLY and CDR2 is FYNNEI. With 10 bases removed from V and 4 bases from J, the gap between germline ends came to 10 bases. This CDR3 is CATPGVTEAFF. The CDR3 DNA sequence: TGTGCCACTCCAGGGGTCACTGAAGCTTTCTTT.

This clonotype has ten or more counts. DNA of the CDR3: TGCGCCAGCAGCTTGGGAGGGAGGAGCTCCTACAATGAGCAGTTCTTC. Its protein product is CASSLGGRSSYNEQFF. The V and J genes are TRBV5-1 and TRBJ2-1; a possible D gene is TRBD2 (6 bases). The germline CDR1 and CDR2 sequences are SGHRS and YFSETQ. CDR3 size: 16 residues. V was clipped by 0 bases and J by 0 bases, with 10 bases between them.

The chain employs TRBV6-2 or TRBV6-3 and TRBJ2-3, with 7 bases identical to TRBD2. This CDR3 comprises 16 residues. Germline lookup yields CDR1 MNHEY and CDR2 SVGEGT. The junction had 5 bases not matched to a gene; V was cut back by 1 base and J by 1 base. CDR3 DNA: TGTGCCAGCAGTTACTTCGGGCTAGCGGGCACAGATACGCAGTATTTT. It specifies CASSYFGLAGTDTQYF.

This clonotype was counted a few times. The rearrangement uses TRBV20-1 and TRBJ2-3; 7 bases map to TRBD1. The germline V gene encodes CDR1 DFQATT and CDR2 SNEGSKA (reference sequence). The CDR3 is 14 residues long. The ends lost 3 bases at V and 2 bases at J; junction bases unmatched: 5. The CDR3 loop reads CSARPGQLTDTQYF. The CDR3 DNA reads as TGCAGTGCTAGGCCGGGACAGCTCACAGATACGCAGTATTTT.

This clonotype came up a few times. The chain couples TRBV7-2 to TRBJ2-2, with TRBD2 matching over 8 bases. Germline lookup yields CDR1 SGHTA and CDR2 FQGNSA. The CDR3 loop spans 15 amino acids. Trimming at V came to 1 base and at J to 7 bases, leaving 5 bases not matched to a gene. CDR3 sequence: CASSLDGRAYGELFF. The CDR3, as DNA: TGTGCCAGCAGCTTAGACGGGAGGGCCTACGGGGAGCTGTTTTTT.

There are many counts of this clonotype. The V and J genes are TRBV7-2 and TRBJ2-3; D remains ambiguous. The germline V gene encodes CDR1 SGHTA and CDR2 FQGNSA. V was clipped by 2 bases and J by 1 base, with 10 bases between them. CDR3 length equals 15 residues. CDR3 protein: CASSLTGSRTDTQYF. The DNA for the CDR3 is TGTGCCAGCAGCTTAACGGGTTCCCGCACAGATACGCAGTATTTT.

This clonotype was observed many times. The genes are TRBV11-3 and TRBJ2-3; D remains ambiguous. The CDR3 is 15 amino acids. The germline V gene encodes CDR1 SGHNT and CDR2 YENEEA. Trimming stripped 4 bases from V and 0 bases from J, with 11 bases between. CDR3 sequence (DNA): TGTGCCAGCAGCTCGCGCGTACTTAGCACAGATACGCAGTATTTT. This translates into CASSSRVLSTDTQYF. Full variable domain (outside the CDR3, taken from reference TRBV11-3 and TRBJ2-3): EAGVVQSPRYKIIEKKQPVAFWCNPISGHNTLYWYLQNLGQGPELLIRYENEEAVDDSQLPKDRFSAERLKGVDSTLKIQPAELGDSAVYLCASSSRVLSTDTQYFGPGTRLTVL.

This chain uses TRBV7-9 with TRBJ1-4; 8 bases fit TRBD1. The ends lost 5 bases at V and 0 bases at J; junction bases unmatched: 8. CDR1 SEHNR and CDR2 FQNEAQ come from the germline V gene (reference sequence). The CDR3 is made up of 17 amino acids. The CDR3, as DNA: TGTGCCAGCAGCGCCGGGACAGGAGATGCAACTAATGAAAAACTGTTTTTT. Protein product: CASSAGTGDATNEKLFF. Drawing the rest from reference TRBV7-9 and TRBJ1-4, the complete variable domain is DTGVSQNPRHKITKRGQNVTFRCDPISEHNRLYWYRQTLGQGPEFLTYFQNEAQLEKSRLLSDRFSAERPKGSFSTLEIQRTEQGDSAMYLCASSAGTGDATNEKLFFGSGTQLSVL.

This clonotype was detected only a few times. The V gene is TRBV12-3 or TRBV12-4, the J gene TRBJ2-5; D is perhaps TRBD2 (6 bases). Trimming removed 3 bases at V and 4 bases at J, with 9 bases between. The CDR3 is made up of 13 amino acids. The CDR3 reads CASSFLGGETQYF. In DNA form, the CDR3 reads TGTGCCAGCAGTTTCCTGGGGGGAGAGACCCAGTACTTC.

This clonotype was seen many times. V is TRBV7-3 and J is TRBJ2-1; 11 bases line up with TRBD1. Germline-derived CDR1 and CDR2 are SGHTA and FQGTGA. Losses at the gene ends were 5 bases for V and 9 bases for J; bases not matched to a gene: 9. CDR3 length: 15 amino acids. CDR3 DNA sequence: TGTGCCAGCAGCGTGGACAGGGGGCCCGCTTTTGAGCAGTTCTTC. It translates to CASSVDRGPAFEQFF.

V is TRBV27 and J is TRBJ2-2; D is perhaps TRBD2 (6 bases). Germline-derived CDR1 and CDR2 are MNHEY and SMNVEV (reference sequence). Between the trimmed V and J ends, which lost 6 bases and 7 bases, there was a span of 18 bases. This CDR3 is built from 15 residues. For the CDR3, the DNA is TGTGCCAGCAGGATCGTAGGGCGGGGAGGCGGGGAGCTGTTTTTT. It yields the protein CASRIVGRGGGELFF.

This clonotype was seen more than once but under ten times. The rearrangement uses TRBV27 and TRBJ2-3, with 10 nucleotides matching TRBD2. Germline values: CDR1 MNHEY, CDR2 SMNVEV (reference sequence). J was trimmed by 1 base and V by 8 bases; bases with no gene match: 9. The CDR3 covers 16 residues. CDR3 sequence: CASCASLAGGTDTQYF. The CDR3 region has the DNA TGTGCCAGCTGTGCCAGCCTAGCGGGGGGCACAGATACGCAGTATTTT.

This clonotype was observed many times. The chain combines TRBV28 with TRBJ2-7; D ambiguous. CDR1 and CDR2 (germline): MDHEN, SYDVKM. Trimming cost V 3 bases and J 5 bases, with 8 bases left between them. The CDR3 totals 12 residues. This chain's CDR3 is CASSFSSNEQYF. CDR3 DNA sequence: TGTGCCAGCAGTTTTTCCTCGAACGAGCAGTACTTC.

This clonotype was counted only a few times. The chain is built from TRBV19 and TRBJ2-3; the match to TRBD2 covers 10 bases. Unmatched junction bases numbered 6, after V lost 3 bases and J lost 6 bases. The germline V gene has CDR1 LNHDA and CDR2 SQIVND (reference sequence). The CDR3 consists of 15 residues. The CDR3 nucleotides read TGTGCCAGTAGTATGACCCCTAGCGGGAGCGATACGCAGTATTTT. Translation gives CASSMTPSGSDTQYF.

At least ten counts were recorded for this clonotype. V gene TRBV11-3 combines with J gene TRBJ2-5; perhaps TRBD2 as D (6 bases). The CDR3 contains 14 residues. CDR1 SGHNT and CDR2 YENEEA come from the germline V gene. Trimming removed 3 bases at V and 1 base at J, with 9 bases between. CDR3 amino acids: CASSFTSFQETQYF. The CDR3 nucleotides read TGTGCCAGCAGCTTTACTAGCTTCCAAGAGACCCAGTACTTC.

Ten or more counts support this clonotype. The CDR3 loop reads CASSLGAGDIQYF. The CDR3 nucleotides are TGTGCCAGCAGCTTAGGGGCGGGAGACATTCAGTACTTC. The J gene is TRBJ2-4, the V gene TRBV7-9, with 7 bases aligning to TRBD2. Germline-derived CDR1 and CDR2 are SEHNR and FQNEAQ (reference sequence). The CDR3 extends over 13 amino acids. V lost 1 base to trimming and J lost 8 bases; unmatched junction nucleotides: 2.

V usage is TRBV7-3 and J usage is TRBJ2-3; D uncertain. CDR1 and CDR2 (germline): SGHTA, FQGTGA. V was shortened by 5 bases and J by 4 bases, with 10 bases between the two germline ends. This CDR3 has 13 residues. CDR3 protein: CASSLPAADTQYF. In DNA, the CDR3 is TGTGCCAGCAGCCTCCCGGCGGCAGATACGCAGTATTTT. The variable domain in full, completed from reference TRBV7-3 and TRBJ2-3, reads GAGVSQTPSNKVTEKGKYVELRCDPISGHTALYWYRQSLGQGPEFLIYFQGTGAADDSGLPNDRFFAVRPEGSVSTLKIQRTERGDSAVYLCASSLPAADTQYFGPGTRLTVL.

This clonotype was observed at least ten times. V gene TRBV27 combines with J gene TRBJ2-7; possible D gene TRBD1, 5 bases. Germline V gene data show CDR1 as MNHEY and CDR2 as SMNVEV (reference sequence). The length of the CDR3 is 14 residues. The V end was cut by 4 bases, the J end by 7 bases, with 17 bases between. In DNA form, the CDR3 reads TGTGCCAGCAGTTCGGCGCAGGGCAGGTGGGAGCAGTACTTC. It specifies CASSSAQGRWEQYF.

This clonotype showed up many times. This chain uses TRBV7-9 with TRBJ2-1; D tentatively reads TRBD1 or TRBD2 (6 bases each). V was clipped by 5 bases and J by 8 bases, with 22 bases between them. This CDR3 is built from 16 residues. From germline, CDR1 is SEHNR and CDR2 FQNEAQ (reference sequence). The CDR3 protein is CASSHRRVRGTDEQFF. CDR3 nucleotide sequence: TGTGCCAGCAGCCATCGGAGGGTGAGGGGGACGGATGAGCAGTTCTTC. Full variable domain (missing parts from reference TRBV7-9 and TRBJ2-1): DTGVSQNPRHKITKRGQNVTFRCDPISEHNRLYWYRQTLGQGPEFLTYFQNEAQLEKSRLLSDRFSAERPKGSFSTLEIQRTEQGDSAMYLCASSHRRVRGTDEQFFGPGTRLTVL.

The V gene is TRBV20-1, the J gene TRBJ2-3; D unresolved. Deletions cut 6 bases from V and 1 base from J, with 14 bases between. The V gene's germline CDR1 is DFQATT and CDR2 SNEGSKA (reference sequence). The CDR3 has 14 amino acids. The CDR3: CSAPRATGTDTQYF. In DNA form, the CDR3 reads TGCAGTGCCCCCCGGGCGACGGGCACAGATACGCAGTATTTT.